Sequencing of this T cell receptor (beta chain) was carried out in a study of blood T cell repertoires in COVID-19 (dated by TCRdb to 2020 to 2022). Regarding the research as a whole: Collaborator samples came from the United States, Italy and Spain and covered acute and convalescent phases of COVID-19. The prospective study material was composed of cDNA or gDNA derived from T cells, B-cell-depleted T cells, or PBMCs. The dataset comprised deeply sampled blood TCRbeta repertoires from subjects exposed to, actively infected with, or recovered from COVID-19. Samples were obtained from the ongoing ImmuneRACE study (first 160 participants) and from about 1,300 subjects provided by 6 global collaborators. Sample metadata almost always included a de-identified subject ID, COVID-19 status, age in years and sex. Where available, HLA class I and class II types were obtained from metadata supplied by the sample provider rather than from assay-based typing. A freely available public database, intended as a resource for researchers studying the immune response to SARS-CoV-2, is where the repertoires were released.

General study outcomes and caveats: The amount of clinical and demographic metadata varied by source and participant and was provided uncurated.

Concerning this clone: The antigen it recognizes is unknown. No clone much larger than this one lies a single base away; base qualities are absent.

Each collaborating institution followed its own protocols to collect whole blood in K2EDTA tubes. For TCRbeta analysis, collaborators shipped samples as frozen whole blood, isolated PBMCs, or DNA extracted from either of those sample types. The immunoSEQ Assay, a bias-controlled multiplex PCR, was used to amplify TCRbeta CDR3 regions from genomic DNA. Under the source paper's analysis protocol: Nucleated cell counts per sample were estimated from amplification of reference gene primers within the assay. Sequence reads were collapsed and filtered to measure the absolute abundance of every unique TCRbeta CDR3 rearrangement. For each sample, productive Simpson clonality was calculated as the square root of Simpson's diversity index over productive rearrangements. TCRdb limited this immuneACCESS table to in-frame rearrangements with V and J called. A share of clones is missing; checked studies link under half to unresolved V genes, and the rest is unexplained. V, J and clone size were drawn from that table, and D and trimming were deduced from the DNA. The sample has 120,000 to 150,000 clones on record, around 84% of them singletons. Jointly, the top ten make up almost 8.5% of the sample.

Material: peripheral blood. This TCR was recovered from a woman in her sixties with acute or convalescent COVID-19.

CDR3 sequence: CASSPDSGNTIYF. The nucleotide sequence reads TGTGCCAGCAGTCCCGACAGCGGAAACACCATATATTTT. The V and J segments used are TRBV28 and TRBJ1-3; 5 matching bases give a weak D call of TRBD1. From the cysteine through the phenylalanine, the CDR3 covers 13 amino acids. The CDR3 DNA has 39 bases and is translated from base 1. The CDR1 and CDR2 encoded by the germline V gene are MDHEN and SYDVKM. The trim is 5 bases for V and 4 bases for J, with a gap of 9 bases between the germline ends. Full variable domain (CDR3 extended with the reference TRBV28 and TRBJ1-3 proteins): DVKVTQSSRYLVKRTGEKVFLECVQDMDHENMFWYRQDPGLGLRLIYFSYDVKMKEKGDIPEGYSVSREKKERFSLILESASTNQTSMYLCASSPDSGNTIYFGEGSWLTVV.